This T cell receptor beta chain was recorded in a study of cytotoxic CD8 clonotypes in ibrutinib-treated CLL. The V end lost 0 bases, the J end lost 10 bases, and 7 bases lay between the germline ends. Per germline, CDR1 MGHRA and CDR2 YSYEKL. This CDR3 has 13 amino acids. Sequenced by immunoSEQ multiplex PCR; TCRdb stores in-frame clones only, minus some. The sample yields roughly 330,000 clones, roughly 71% seen once. The receptor's source is a human donor with chronic lymphocytic leukemia. This specimen was PBMCs, taken after 36 months of ibrutinib treatment. The chain uses TRBV4-1 and TRBJ1-6; D gene unclear. DNA of the CDR3: TGCGCCAGCAGCCAAGATCACTACTCACCCCTCCACTTT. Its protein product is CASSQDHYSPLHF.